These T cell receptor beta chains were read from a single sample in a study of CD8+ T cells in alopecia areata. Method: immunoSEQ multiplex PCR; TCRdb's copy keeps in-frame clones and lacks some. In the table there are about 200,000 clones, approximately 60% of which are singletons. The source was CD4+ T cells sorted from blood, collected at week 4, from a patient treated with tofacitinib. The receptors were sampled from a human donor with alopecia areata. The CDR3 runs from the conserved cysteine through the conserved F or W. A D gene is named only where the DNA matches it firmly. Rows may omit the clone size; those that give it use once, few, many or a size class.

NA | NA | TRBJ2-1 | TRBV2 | TGTGCCAGCAGTTATTCGGATGAGCAGTTCTTC | CASSYSDEQFF
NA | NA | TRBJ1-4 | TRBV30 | TGTGCCTGGAGTCGCGGCGGAACTAATGAAAAACTGTTTTTT | CAWSRGGTNEKLFF
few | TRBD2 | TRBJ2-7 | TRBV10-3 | TGTGCCATCAGTGCGCTAGCGGGGGGATCGAGCTCCTACGAGCAGTACTTC | CAISALAGGSSSYEQYF
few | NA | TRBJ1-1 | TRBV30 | TGTGCCTGGAGTGTATCTCCGAACACTGAAGCTTTCTTT | CAWSVSPNTEAFF
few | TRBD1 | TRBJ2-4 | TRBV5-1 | TGCGCCAGCAGCCGCGGGACAGGGGTAAACATTCAGTACTTC | CASSRGTGVNIQYF
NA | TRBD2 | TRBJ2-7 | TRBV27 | TGTGCCAGCAGTCATAATAGCGGGGGGTATAGCGAGCAGTACTTC | CASSHNSGGYSEQYF
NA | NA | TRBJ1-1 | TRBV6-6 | TGTGCCAGGTTCCCAACAAGCACTGAAGCTTTCTTT | CARFPTSTEAFF
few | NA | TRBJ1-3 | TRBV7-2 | TGTGCCAGCAGGACAACTAGCGCAGGAAACACCATATATTTT | CASRTTSAGNTIYF
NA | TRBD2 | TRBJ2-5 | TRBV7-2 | TGTGCCAGCAGCTCCAGACTAGCGGCTCACGGGACCCAGTACTTC | CASSSRLAAHGTQYF
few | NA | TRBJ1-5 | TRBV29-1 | TGCAGCGTTTTTGTGGGGGGCGGGGAGGCCCAGCATTTT | CSVFVGGGEAQHF
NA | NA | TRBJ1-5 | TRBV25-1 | TGTGCCAGCAGTGATAGCTCTAGCAATCAGCCCCAGCATTTT | CASSDSSSNQPQHF
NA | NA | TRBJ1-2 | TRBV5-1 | TGCGCCAGCAGCAGGAATATGGGCGGAAACTATGGCTACACCTTC | CASSRNMGGNYGYTF
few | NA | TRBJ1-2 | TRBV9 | TGTGCCAGCAGCCCCGCCAATTCGGGTGGCTACACCTTC | CASSPANSGGYTF
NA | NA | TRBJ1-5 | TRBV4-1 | TGCGCCAGCAGCCAAGCTCCCCTCACCTCGCAGCCCCAGCATTTT | CASSQAPLTSQPQHF
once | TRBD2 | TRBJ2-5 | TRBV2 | TGTGCCAGCAGCGGAGGGAGCGGGGGCTCTGGGACCCAGTACTTC | CASSGGSGGSGTQYF
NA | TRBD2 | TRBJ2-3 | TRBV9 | TGTGCCAGCAGCGACCTCGGGACTAGCGGGGGCTCAGATACGCAGTATTTT | CASSDLGTSGGSDTQYF
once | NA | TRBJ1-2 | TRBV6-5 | TGTGCCAGCAGTCGGGACGGAGAACGCAACTATGGCTACACCTTC | CASSRDGERNYGYTF
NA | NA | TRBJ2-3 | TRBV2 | TGTGCCAGCAGTGCCCTAGGTAGCACAGATACGCAGTATTTT | CASSALGSTDTQYF
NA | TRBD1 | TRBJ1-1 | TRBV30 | TGTGCCTGGACCCGTACAGGGGGAACCGGGACTGAAGCTTTCTTT | CAWTRTGGTGTEAFF
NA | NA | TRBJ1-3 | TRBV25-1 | TGTGCCAGCACAACCCCAGGGAGCTCTGGAAACACCATATATTTT | CASTTPGSSGNTIYF
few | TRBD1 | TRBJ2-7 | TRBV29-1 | TGCAGCGTTGCCCCGCGACAGGGCTTCGAGCAGTACTTC | CSVAPRQGFEQYF
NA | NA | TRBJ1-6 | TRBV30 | TGTGCCTGGAGTGGGGGGTCAGGACGTTCACCCCTCCACTTT | CAWSGGSGRSPLHF
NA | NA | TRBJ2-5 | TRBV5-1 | TGCGCCAGCAGCTTGGAAGGGCCCCAAGAGACCCAGTACTTC | CASSLEGPQETQYF
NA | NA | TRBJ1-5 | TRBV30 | TGTGCCTGGAGTGTAAGGACAGTTTATAGCAATCAGCCCCAGCATTTT | CAWSVRTVYSNQPQHF
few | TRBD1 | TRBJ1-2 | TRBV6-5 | TGTGCCAGCAGTAATCCGGACAGGGGACGTGGCTACACCTTC | CASSNPDRGRGYTF
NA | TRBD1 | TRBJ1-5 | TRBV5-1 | TGCGCCAGCAGCTTGAACACAGGGGCTAATCAGCCCCAGCATTTT | CASSLNTGANQPQHF
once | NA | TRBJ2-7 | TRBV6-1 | TGTGCCAGCGCACGATCCTACGAGCAGTACTTC | CASARSYEQYF
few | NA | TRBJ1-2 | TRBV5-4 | TGTGCCAGCAGCCAAGGGGTCGGGAACGTCTATGGCTACACCTTC | CASSQGVGNVYGYTF
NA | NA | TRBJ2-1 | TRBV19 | TGTGCCAGTAGTGGACGACAGACCGGGGGCTACAATGAGCAGTTCTTC | CASSGRQTGGYNEQFF
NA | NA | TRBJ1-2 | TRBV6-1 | TGTGCCAGCAGTCTATCCGGGCTGGCTAACTATGGCTACACCTTC | CASSLSGLANYGYTF
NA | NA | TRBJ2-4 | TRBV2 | TGTGCCAGTCAGGGATCCGTGACCGAGTATAAGGGCATTCAGTACTTC | CASQGSVTEYKGIQYF
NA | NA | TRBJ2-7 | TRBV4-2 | TGTGCCAGCAGCCAGACCCCGGGGGCCCAGGTCGTGCAGTACTTC | CASSQTPGAQVVQYF
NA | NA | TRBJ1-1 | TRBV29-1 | TGCAGCGTTCAACAGAGGAACACTGAAGCTTTCTTT | CSVQQRNTEAFF
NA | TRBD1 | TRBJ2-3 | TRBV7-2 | TGTGCCAGCAGCCTACCGGGGACAGCGAAGGATACGCAGTATTTT | CASSLPGTAKDTQYF
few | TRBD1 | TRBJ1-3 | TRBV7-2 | TGTGCCAGCCGGAGACAGGGAGTCTCTGGAAACACCATATATTTT | CASRRQGVSGNTIYF
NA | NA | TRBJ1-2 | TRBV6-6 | TGTGCCAGCAGCCCCGGACAACTGGTTGGCTACACCTTC | CASSPGQLVGYTF
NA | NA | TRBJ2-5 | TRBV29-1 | TGCAGCGTTGCTGTCGCCGCAGAGACCCAGTACTTC | CSVAVAAETQYF
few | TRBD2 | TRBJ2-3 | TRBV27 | TGTGCCAGCAAAGCGGGGGGGGTCACAGATACGCAGTATTTT | CASKAGGVTDTQYF
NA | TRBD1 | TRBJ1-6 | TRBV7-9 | TGTGCCAGCAGTCTAGAGACAGGGGGAAGTTCACCCCTCCACTTT | CASSLETGGSSPLHF
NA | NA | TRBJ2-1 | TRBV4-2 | TGTGCCAGCAGCCACCCCCCGGGACAACCTGGCAATGAGCAGTTCTTC | CASSHPPGQPGNEQFF
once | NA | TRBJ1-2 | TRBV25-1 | TGTGCCAGCAGCGCGTTGGGGCTCTATGGCTACACCTTC | CASSALGLYGYTF
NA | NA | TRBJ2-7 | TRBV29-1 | TGCAGCGCTGGGTCGACAGGACTCGAGCAGTACTTC | CSAGSTGLEQYF
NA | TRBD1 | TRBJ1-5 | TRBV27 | TGTGCCAGCAGTTCACGGACAGGGCGGGATCAGCCCCAGCATTTT | CASSSRTGRDQPQHF
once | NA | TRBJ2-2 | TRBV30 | TGTGCTTTTTCTAAGGGGTACACCGGGGAGCTGTTTTTT | CAFSKGYTGELFF
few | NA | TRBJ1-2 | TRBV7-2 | TGTGCCAGCAGCCCGACCGGGCCCCGGAATGGCTACACCTTC | CASSPTGPRNGYTF